This T cell receptor beta chain was observed in a study of T-cell reconstitution after alpha-beta-depleted transplantation in children. This clonotype was seen ten or more times. Its antigen remains unknown. TCRbeta library preparation incorporated unique molecular identifiers. TCRdb fed the PCR reads into MiXCR, producing one record per CDR3 protein. The data contain 540,000 or so distinct CDR3 sequences, roughly 24% of them singletons. V shed 6 bases and J shed 5 bases, with 16 bases lying between them. The length of the CDR3 is 14 residues. Notes on the study in general: The main origin of T-cell counts and diversity one year after transplant was newly produced T cells.

This sequence joins TRBV12-3 or TRBV12-4 and TRBJ1-2; D perhaps matches TRBD1 (6 bases). The sequences come from PBMCs, mostly from graft donor cells, collected 360 days after TCRalphabeta/CD19-depleted stem cell transplant. The TCR sequence derives from a boy under two years old who had a stem cell transplant for acute myeloid leukemia, so the T cells may come from the graft donor. The CDR3 nucleotides read TGTGCCAGCAGCATAGCTCCCACAGGGTATGGCTACACCTTC. Protein: CASSIAPTGYGYTF.